This TCR beta chain was captured in a study of T cells in Graves' hyperthyroidism and ophthalmopathy. Under 3 months was the duration of disease in ophthalmopathy patients, who also had a Clinical Activity Score of at least 3 and a NOSPECS grade of at least 4. Amplified regions were TCR beta CDR3 sequences from RNA transcripts. A set of HTBI primers served as the primers for a first-round RT-PCR of the TCR CDR3. TCRdb re-derived calls from the multiplex PCR reads in MiXCR, one entry per CDR3 protein. The table shows hundreds of thousands of distinct CDR3 sequences, with approximately 15% occurring only once. V was clipped by 3 bases and J by 5 bases; unmatched bases: 26. Germline assignment: CDR1 DFQATT and CDR2 SNEGSKA (reference sequence). The CDR3 sequence is 21 residues long.

The sample was blood. The receptor comes from a woman in her forties with Graves' ophthalmopathy. The chain links TRBV20-1 to TRBJ2-3; 10 positions match TRBD2. The CDR3 bases are TGCAGTGCTAGGGTCCTAGCGGGAGTTCCAGCCCCCGGGAGTACGGGAGATACGCAGTATTTT. The encoded protein is CSARVLAGVPAPGSTGDTQYF.